This TCR beta chain was found in a study of cytomegalovirus exposure and HLA in healthy donors. The PCR made use of 60 Vbeta and 13 Jbeta primers. Measured with immunoSEQ multiplex PCR; TCRdb has only the in-frame clones, and not every one. The table lists just over 200,000 clones. Note on this clone: Its target is not known.

Study-level points and caveats: Later analysis demonstrated an association between a missense DCLRE1C variant and TCR beta V- and J-gene trimming.

The CDR3 sequence is 14 residues long. Germline V gives CDR1 SGHRS, CDR2 YFSETQ. With 1 base clipped from V and 8 bases from J, the junction kept 5 bases outside the gene matches. J is TRBJ1-4 and V is TRBV5-1, with 7 bases fitting TRBD1. This sequence originates from a girl aged 2 to 9 in good health and CMV-seropositive. Material for sequencing was PBMCs. The CDR3 is CASSLTGVGEKLFF. For the CDR3, the DNA is TGCGCCAGCAGCTTGACAGGGGTGGGGGAAAAACTGTTTTTT.